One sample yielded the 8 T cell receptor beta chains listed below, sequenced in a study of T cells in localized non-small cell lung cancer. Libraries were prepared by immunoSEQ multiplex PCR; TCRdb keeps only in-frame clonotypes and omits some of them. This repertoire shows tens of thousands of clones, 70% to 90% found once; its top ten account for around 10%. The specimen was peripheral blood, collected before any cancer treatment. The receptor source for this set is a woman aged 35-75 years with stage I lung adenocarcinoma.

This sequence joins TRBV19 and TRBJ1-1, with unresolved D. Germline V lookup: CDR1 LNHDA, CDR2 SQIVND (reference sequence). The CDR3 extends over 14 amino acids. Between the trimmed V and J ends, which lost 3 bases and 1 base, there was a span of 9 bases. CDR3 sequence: CASSITKRNTEAFF. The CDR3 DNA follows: TGTGCCAGTAGTATTACGAAACGGAACACTGAAGCTTTCTTT.

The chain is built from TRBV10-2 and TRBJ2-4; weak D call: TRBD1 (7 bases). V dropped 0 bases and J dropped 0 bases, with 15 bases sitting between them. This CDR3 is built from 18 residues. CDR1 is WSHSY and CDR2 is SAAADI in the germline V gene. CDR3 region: CASSESQYRGLAKNIQYF. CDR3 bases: TGCGCCAGCAGTGAGTCTCAGTACAGGGGACTAGCCAAAAACATTCAGTACTTC.

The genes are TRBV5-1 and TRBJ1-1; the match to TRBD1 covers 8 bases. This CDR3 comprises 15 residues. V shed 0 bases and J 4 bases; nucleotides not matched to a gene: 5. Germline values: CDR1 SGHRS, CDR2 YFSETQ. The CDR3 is CASSLAAGGGTEAFF. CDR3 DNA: TGCGCCAGCAGCTTGGCCGCAGGGGGCGGCACTGAAGCTTTCTTT.

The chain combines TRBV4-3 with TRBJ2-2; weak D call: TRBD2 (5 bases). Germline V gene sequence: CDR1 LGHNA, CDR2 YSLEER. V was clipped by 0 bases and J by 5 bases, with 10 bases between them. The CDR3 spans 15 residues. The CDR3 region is CASSQETGFTGELFF. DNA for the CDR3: TGCGCCAGCAGCCAAGAAACGGGATTTACCGGGGAGCTGTTTTTT.

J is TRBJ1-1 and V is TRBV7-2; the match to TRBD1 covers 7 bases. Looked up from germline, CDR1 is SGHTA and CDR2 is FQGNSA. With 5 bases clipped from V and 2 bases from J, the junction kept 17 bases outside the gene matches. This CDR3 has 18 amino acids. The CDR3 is CASSPGGGWGFLNTEAFF. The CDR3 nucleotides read TGTGCCAGCAGCCCCGGAGGGGGCTGGGGTTTCCTAAACACTGAAGCTTTCTTT. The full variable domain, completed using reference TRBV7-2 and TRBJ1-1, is GAGVSQSPSNKVTEKGKDVELRCDPISGHTALYWYRQSLGQGLEFLIYFQGNSAPDKSGLPSDRFSAERTGGSVSTLTIQRTQQEDSAVYLCASSPGGGWGFLNTEAFFGQGTRLTVV.

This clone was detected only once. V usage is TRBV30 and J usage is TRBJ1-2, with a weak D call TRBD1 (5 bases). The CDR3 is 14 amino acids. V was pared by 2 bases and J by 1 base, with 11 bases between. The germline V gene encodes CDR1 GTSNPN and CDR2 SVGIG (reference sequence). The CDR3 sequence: CAWSLDSLNYGYTF. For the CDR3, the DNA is TGTGCCTGGAGTCTCGACAGCCTTAACTATGGCTACACCTTC.

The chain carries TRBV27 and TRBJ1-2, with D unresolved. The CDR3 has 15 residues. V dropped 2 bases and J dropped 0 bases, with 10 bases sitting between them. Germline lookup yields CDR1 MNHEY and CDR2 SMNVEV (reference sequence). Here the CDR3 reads CASSLRAGSNYGYTF. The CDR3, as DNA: TGTGCCAGCAGTTTAAGGGCAGGCTCTAACTATGGCTACACCTTC.

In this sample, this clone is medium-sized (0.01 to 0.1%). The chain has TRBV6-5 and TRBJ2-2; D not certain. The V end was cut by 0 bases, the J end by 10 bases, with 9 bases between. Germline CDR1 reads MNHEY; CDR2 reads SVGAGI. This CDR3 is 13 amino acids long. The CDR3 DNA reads TGTGCCAGCAGTTACTCGGAGCACGAGGAGCTGTTTTTT. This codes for CASSYSEHEELFF.